The 20 T cell receptor beta chains given below trace back to one sample, sequenced in a study of shared clonotypes between healthy human individuals. Libraries were prepared by immunoSEQ multiplex PCR; TCRdb keeps only in-frame clonotypes and omits some of them. Here the sample spans about 610,000 clones, roughly 96% being singletons. Naive CD8 cells comprised CD45RO-negative, CCR7-positively selected cells, excluding terminally differentiated effector memory CD45RA+ cells. Sequencing was carried out using naive CD8+ T cells sorted from blood. These receptors all come from a woman under 40 in good health.

This clone was detected only once. The chain has TRBV4-1 and TRBJ2-5; 9 nucleotides align to TRBD2. Per the germline V gene, CDR1 is MGHRA and CDR2 is YSYEKL. V lost 5 bases and J lost 2; bases outside the gene matches: 9. The CDR3 totals 16 residues. The CDR3 DNA sequence: TGCGCCAGCAGCAACGTGTATAGCGGGAGTCAAGAGACCCAGTACTTC. Translated: CASSNVYSGSQETQYF.

To note about this clone: Other DNA variants within this sample encode the same CDR3. As DNA, the CDR3 is TGTGCCAGCAGTTACGGCTGGGCCACTGAAGCTTTCTTT. Residues: CASSYGWATEAFF. This chain uses TRBV6-5 with TRBJ1-1; D gene unclear. V was trimmed by 2 bases and J by 4 bases, leaving 8 bases between them. The CDR3 covers 13 residues. The germline V gene encodes CDR1 MNHEY and CDR2 SVGAGI.

The chain is built from TRBV7-6 and TRBJ2-5, with 9 bases lining up with TRBD1. Trimming cost V 5 bases and J 5 bases; bases outside gene matches: 6. Germline CDR1 is SGHVS and CDR2 is FNYEAQ. This CDR3 region has 14 residues. CDR3 amino acids: CASSGTGMAETQYF. The CDR3 DNA is TGTGCCAGCAGCGGGACAGGGATGGCCGAGACCCAGTACTTC.

This chain links TRBV7-6 with TRBJ2-2, with 8 nucleotides matching TRBD1. Trimming at V came to 5 bases and at J to 4 bases, leaving 6 bases not matched to a gene. The germline V gene encodes CDR1 SGHVS and CDR2 FNYEAQ. The CDR3 extends over 15 amino acids. The CDR3 nucleotides are TGTGCCAGCAGCCCCGGGACAGGTCTCACCGGGGAGCTGTTTTTT. Encoded protein: CASSPGTGLTGELFF.

The chain links TRBV10-3 to TRBJ2-1; TRBD1 matches at 7 bases. The CDR3 is 18 residues long. CDR1 is ENHRY and CDR2 is SYGVKD in the germline V gene. The junction had 10 bases not matched to a gene; V was cut back by 0 bases and J by 2 bases. CDR3 DNA: TGTGCCATCAGTGAGTCCCTAGTTAGACAGGGCACCTACAATGAGCAGTTCTTC. The encoded protein is CAISESLVRQGTYNEQFF.

This clone was found once. The V call is TRBV27, the J call TRBJ2-7; tentative D call: TRBD1 (6 bases). The germline CDR1 and CDR2 sequences are MNHEY and SMNVEV (reference sequence). The ends were cut back, 6 bases at V and 5 bases at J, with 11 bases in the middle. This CDR3 spans 12 amino acids. The CDR3 coding sequence is TGTGCCAGCAGAACAGGGCTAAACGAGCAGTACTTC. As protein: CASRTGLNEQYF.

The genes are TRBV27 and TRBJ2-1; 8 bases align to TRBD2. Trimming took 4 bases from V and 4 from J; bases not matched to a gene: 12. There are 17 residues in the CDR3. Germline assignment: CDR1 MNHEY and CDR2 SMNVEV (reference sequence). The chain's CDR3 is CASSSPQTSGPYNEQFF. In DNA, the CDR3 is TGTGCCAGCAGTTCGCCCCAAACTAGCGGACCTTACAATGAGCAGTTCTTC.

The chain links TRBV6-5 to TRBJ1-2, with 8 bases identical to TRBD1. The CDR3 runs 15 residues. V gave up 6 bases and J gave up 6 bases; unmatched junction bases: 12. CDR1 MNHEY and CDR2 SVGAGI come from the germline V gene. The CDR3 DNA sequence: TGTGCCAGCAGCAGCACAGGGGGTGGTTCGGATGGCTACACCTTC. Translated, it gives CASSSTGGGSDGYTF.

The chain combines TRBV13 with TRBJ2-5, with 7 bases aligning to TRBD2. The germline CDR1 and CDR2 sequences are PRHDT and FYEKMQ (reference sequence). There are 15 residues in the CDR3. V was clipped by 1 base and J by 3 bases; unmatched bases: 5. The chain's CDR3 is CASSLASGAKETQYF. CDR3 nucleotide sequence: TGTGCCAGCAGCTTAGCCAGCGGGGCAAAAGAGACCCAGTACTTC.

V is TRBV28 and J is TRBJ1-1, with no clear D. The CDR3 is made up of 13 amino acids. Germline assignment: CDR1 MDHEN and CDR2 SYDVKM. V lost 2 bases, J lost 6 bases, and 10 bases lay in between. In nucleotides, the CDR3 is TGTGCCAGCAGTTTACCAGAGGATCCTGAAGCTTTCTTT. It is translated as CASSLPEDPEAFF.

The chain carries TRBV4-1 and TRBJ2-1; 10 nucleotides align to TRBD2. Germline-derived CDR1 and CDR2 are MGHRA and YSYEKL. Losses at the gene ends were 4 bases for V and 2 bases for J; bases not matched to a gene: 11. The CDR3 totals 18 residues. The CDR3 DNA sequence: TGCGCCAGCAGCCCCTCCGGACTAGCGGAAACCGCCTACAATGAGCAGTTCTTC. This gives the protein CASSPSGLAETAYNEQFF.

The genes are TRBV4-1 and TRBJ1-1, with D maybe TRBD1 (6 bases). V was clipped by 3 bases and J by 0 bases, with 14 bases between them. CDR3 size: 16 residues. Germline loops: CDR1 MGHRA, CDR2 YSYEKL. The CDR3 sequence: CASSQRQAIMNTEAFF. The CDR3 DNA follows: TGCGCCAGCAGCCAGAGACAGGCAATCATGAACACTGAAGCTTTCTTT.

The chain couples TRBV21-1 to TRBJ2-1; TRBD1, the table's D call, was not compared with the DNA. TRBV21-1 is reported as a pseudogene. The CDR3 is 14 amino acids. The CDR3 spells CASSRGQGVDEQFF. In DNA form, the CDR3 reads TGTGCCAGCAGCAGGGGACAGGGAGTCGACGAGCAGTTCTTC.

The genes are TRBV28 and TRBJ1-1; D call uncertain. The CDR3 runs 15 residues. Germline V lookup: CDR1 MDHEN, CDR2 SYDVKM. Between the trimmed V and J ends, which lost 5 bases and 4 bases, there was a span of 17 bases. CDR3 DNA sequence: TGTGCCAGCAGTCCCCCCCCGGGAAGGGCCACTGAAGCTTTCTTT. The encoded protein is CASSPPPGRATEAFF.

This clone was picked up a small number of times. The V call is TRBV5-1, the J call TRBJ2-1; a weak D match, TRBD2 (5 bases). In germline, CDR1 is SGHRS, CDR2 YFSETQ. V lost 3 bases and J lost 6, with 10 bases in between. The CDR3 is 13 amino acids. CDR3 bases: TGCGCCAGCAGCTGGGAGCTGGGCAATGAGCAGTTCTTC. Translation: CASSWELGNEQFF. Based on the CDR3 plus reference TRBV5-1 and TRBJ2-1, the full variable domain is KAGVTQTPRYLIKTRGQQVTLSCSPISGHRSVSWYQQTPGQGLQFLFEYFSETQRNKGNFPGRFSGRQFSNSRSEMNVSTLELGDSALYLCASSWELGNEQFFGPGTRLTVL.

To note about this clone: Other DNA sequences in this specimen translate into the identical CDR3. This rearrangement joins TRBV9 to TRBJ1-1; no definite D call. The CDR3 extends over 13 amino acids. Germline CDR1 SGDLS, CDR2 YYNGEE. With 1 base removed from V and 2 bases from J, the gap between germline ends came to 6 bases. DNA of the CDR3: TGTGCCAGCAGCGTATCGGGTAACACTGAAGCTTTCTTT. Protein sequence: CASSVSGNTEAFF.

This chain connects TRBV21-1 to TRBJ2-5; TRBD2 was called by the table and not checked on the DNA. TRBV21-1 is an annotated pseudogene. The CDR3 contains 16 residues. This CDR3 is CASSKEPGLAQETQYF. CDR3 sequence (DNA): TGTGCCAGCAGCAAAGAGCCGGGACTGGCGCAGGAGACCCAGTACTTC.

This chain joins TRBV19 and TRBJ2-7, with D unclear. The germline gives CDR1 LNHDA, CDR2 SQIVND (reference sequence). The V end lost 5 bases, the J end lost 0 bases, and 8 bases lay between the germline ends. The length of the CDR3 is 13 residues. In DNA, the CDR3 is TGTGCCAGTAGTTTCGCTCCCTCCTACGAGCAGTACTTC. Its protein is CASSFAPSYEQYF.

This clone was observed a single time. The V gene is TRBV5-4, the J gene TRBJ2-3, with D maybe TRBD2 (6 bases). Trimming took off 4 bases at V and 6 bases at J, with 18 bases between the two ends. Germline assignment: CDR1 SGHNT and CDR2 YYREEE (reference sequence). The length of the CDR3 is 15 residues. The CDR3 DNA reads as TGTGCCAGCAGCCTTGGAGGGTGGGAGTCGGATACGCAGTATTTT. Translated: CASSLGGWESDTQYF.

The gene calls are TRBV23-1 and TRBJ1-2; 9 bases are shared with TRBD1. TRBV23-1 is marked as an open reading frame, function uncertain. The V gene end was trimmed by 6 bases and the J gene end by 1 base; junction bases not matched to a gene: 6. CDR3 size: 15 residues. CDR3 DNA sequence: TGCGCCAGCAGCTACCGGGACAGGGTTAACTATGGCTACACCTTC. It yields the protein CASSYRDRVNYGYTF.